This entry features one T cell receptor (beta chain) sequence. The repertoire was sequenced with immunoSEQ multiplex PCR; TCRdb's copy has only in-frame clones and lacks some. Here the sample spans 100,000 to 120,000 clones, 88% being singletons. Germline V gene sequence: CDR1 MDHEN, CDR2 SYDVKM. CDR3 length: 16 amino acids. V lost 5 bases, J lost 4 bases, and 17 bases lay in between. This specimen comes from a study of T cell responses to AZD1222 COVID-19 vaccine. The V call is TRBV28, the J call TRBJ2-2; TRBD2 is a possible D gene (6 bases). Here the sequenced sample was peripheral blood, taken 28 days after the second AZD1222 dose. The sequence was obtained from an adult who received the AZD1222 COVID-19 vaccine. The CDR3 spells CASSQLWRGGTGELFF. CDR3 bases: TGTGCCAGCAGTCAACTTTGGAGGGGAGGCACCGGGGAGCTGTTTTTT. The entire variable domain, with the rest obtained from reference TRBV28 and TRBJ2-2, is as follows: DVKVTQSSRYLVKRTGEKVFLECVQDMDHENMFWYRQDPGLGLRLIYFSYDVKMKEKGDIPEGYSVSREKKERFSLILESASTNQTSMYLCASSQLWRGGTGELFFGEGSRLTVL.